This passage covers 9 T cell receptor beta chains from one sample sequenced in a study of blood T cell repertoires in COVID-19. Sequenced by immunoSEQ multiplex PCR; TCRdb stores in-frame clones only, minus some. This table holds about 120,000 clones, 80% to 90% found once. Source material: peripheral blood. These receptors were collected from a man between 65 and 85 years old with active or convalescent COVID-19.

The chain employs TRBV21-1 and TRBJ2-3; TRBD1, the table's D call, lacks a check against the DNA. TRBV21-1 is a pseudogene. The CDR3 totals 15 residues. The CDR3 reads CASSKGWVQTDTQYF. In DNA form, the CDR3 reads TGTGCCAGCAGCAAAGGGTGGGTACAGACAGATACGCAGTATTTT.

This clone showed up many times. The rearrangement uses TRBV28 and TRBJ2-7; tentatively, D is TRBD1 (6 bases). The germline gives CDR1 MDHEN, CDR2 SYDVKM. CDR3 size: 13 residues. V was shortened by 8 bases and J by 6 bases, with 17 bases between the two germline ends. The CDR3 DNA reads as TGTGCCAGCTCGTGGGGGACATCGGGCGAGCAGTACTTC. Translated, it gives CASSWGTSGEQYF.

The V and J genes are TRBV10-1 and TRBJ2-7; 14 nucleotides line up with TRBD2. The CDR3 runs 15 residues. V lost 3 bases, J lost 6 bases, and 4 bases stayed unmatched. The germline CDR1 and CDR2 sequences are WNHNN and SYGVQD (reference sequence). CDR3 nucleotides: TGCGCCAGCAGTGACCAGGGACTAGCGGGAGTCGAGCAGTACTTC. Protein: CASSDQGLAGVEQYF.

The chain links TRBV4-1 to TRBJ1-2, with D maybe TRBD1 (5 bases). V lost 0 bases and J lost 5, with 16 bases in between. Germline CDR1 and CDR2: MGHRA and YSYEKL. The CDR3 loop spans 16 amino acids. CDR3 DNA: TGCGCCAGCAGCCAAGAGGGGTCGACAGCGTTATATGGCTACACCTTC. Translating gives CASSQEGSTALYGYTF.

The rearrangement uses TRBV5-1 and TRBJ1-2; D is undetermined. Germline V lookup: CDR1 SGHRS, CDR2 YFSETQ. Trimming stripped 0 bases from V and 3 bases from J, with 6 bases between. The CDR3 length is 13 residues. CDR3 loop: CASSLVQDYGYTF. CDR3 nucleotides: TGCGCCAGCAGCTTGGTTCAGGACTATGGCTACACCTTC.

With respect to this clone: An end of the junction does not agree with germline; a read error may underlie this. The chain recombines TRBV7-7 with TRBJ2-3; 8 nucleotides agree with TRBD2. Germline V gene data show CDR1 as SSHAT and CDR2 as FNYEAQ (reference sequence). There are 17 residues in the CDR3. The CDR3 loop reads CASSLATSGRGTDTQYF. CDR3 bases: TGTGCTAGCAGCTTAGCAACTAGCGGTCGGGGCACAGATACGCAGTATTTT. Together with reference TRBV7-7 and TRBJ2-3, the CDR3 gives the full variable domain: GAGVSQSPRYKVTKRGQDVTLRCDPISSHATLYWYQQALGQGPEFLTYFNYEAQPDKSGLPSDRFSAERPEGSISTLTIQRTEQRDSAMYRCASSLATSGRGTDTQYFGPGTRLTVL.

The chain recombines TRBV19 with TRBJ2-4; the match to TRBD1 covers 9 bases. V gave up 5 bases and J gave up 6 bases; unmatched junction bases: 11. CDR3 length: 16 residues. Germline values: CDR1 LNHDA, CDR2 SQIVND (reference sequence). This chain's CDR3 is CASSSGTGMSANIQYF. The CDR3 region has the DNA TGTGCCAGTAGTTCCGGGACAGGGATGTCGGCAAACATTCAGTACTTC.

This chain connects TRBV27 to TRBJ1-2; TRBD1 matches at 8 bases. This CDR3 has 15 amino acids. The germline V gene encodes CDR1 MNHEY and CDR2 SMNVEV (reference sequence). After removal of 5 bases from V and 4 bases from J, the junction contained 9 bases not matched to a gene. The CDR3: CASSPRAGGVYGYTF. The CDR3 DNA sequence: TGTGCCAGCAGTCCCCGGGCAGGGGGCGTCTATGGCTACACCTTC.

J is TRBJ2-7 and V is TRBV19; D gene unclear. The germline V and J ends were trimmed by 4 bases and 1 base, with 8 bases remaining between them. This CDR3 comprises 13 residues. Germline CDR1 and CDR2: LNHDA and SQIVND (reference sequence). CDR3 in DNA: TGTGCCAGTAGTACCCAGGTTTCCTACGAGCAGTACTTC. Protein: CASSTQVSYEQYF.